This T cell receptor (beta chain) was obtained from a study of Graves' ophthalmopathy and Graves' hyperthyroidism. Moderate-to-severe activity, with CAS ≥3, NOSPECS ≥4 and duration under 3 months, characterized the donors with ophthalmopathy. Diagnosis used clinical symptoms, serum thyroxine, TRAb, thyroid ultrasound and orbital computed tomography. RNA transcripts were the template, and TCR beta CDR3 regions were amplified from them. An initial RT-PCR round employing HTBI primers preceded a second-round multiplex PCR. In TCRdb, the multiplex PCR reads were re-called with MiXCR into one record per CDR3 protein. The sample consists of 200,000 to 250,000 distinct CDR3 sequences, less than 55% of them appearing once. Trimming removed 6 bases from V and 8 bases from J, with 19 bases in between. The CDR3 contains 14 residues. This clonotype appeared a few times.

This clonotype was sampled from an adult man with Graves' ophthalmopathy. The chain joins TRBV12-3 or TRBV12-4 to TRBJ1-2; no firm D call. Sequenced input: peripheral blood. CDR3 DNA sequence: TGTGCCAGCAGAGAAACAGTATCCCTAATGGGCTACACCTTC. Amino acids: CASRETVSLMGYTF.